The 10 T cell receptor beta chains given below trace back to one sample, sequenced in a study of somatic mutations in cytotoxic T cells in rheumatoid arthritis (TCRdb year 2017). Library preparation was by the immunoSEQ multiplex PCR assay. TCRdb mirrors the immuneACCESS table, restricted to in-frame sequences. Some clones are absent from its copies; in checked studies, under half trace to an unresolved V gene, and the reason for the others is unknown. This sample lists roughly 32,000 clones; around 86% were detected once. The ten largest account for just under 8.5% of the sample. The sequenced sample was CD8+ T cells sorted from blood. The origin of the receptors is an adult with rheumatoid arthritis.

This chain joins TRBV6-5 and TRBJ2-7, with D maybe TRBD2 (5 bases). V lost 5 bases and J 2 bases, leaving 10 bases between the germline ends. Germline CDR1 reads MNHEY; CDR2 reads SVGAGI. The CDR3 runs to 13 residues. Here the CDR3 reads CASSLSGAYEQYF. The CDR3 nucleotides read TGTGCCAGCAGTCTCTCCGGGGCCTACGAGCAGTACTTC.

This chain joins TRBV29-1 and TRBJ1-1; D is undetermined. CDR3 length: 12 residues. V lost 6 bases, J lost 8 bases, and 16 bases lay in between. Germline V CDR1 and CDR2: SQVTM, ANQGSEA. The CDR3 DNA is TGCAGCGTCGAGGGCCTGCGCGGAGAAGCTTTCTTT. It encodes CSVEGLRGEAFF.

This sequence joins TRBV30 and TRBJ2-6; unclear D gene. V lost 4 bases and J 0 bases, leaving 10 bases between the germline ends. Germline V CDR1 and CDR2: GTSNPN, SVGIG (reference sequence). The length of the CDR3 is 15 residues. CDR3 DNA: TGTGCCTGGACAGGCAAACGCTCTGGGGCCAACGTCCTGACTTTC. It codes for CAWTGKRSGANVLTF.

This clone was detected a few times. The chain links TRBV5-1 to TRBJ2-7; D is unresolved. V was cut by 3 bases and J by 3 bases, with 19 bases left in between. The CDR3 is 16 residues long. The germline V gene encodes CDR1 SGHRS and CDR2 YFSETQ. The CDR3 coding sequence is TGCGCCAGCAGCTCAGACTTCCCCGGGCTCCTCTACGAGCAGTACTTC. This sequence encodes CASSSDFPGLLYEQYF.

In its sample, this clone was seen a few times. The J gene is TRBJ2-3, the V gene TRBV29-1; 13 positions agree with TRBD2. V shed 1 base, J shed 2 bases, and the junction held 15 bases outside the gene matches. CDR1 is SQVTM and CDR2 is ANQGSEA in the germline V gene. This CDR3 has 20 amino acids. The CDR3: CSVEARTSGRYRVLTDTQYF. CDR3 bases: TGCAGCGTTGAAGCGCGGACTAGCGGGAGATACCGGGTTCTCACAGATACGCAGTATTTT.

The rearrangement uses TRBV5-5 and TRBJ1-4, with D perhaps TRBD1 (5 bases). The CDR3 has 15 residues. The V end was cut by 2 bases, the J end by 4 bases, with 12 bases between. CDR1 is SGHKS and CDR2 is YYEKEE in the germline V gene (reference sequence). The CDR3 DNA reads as TGTGCCAGCAGCTTACCGGGGGACTATAATGAAAAACTGTTTTTT. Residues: CASSLPGDYNEKLFF.

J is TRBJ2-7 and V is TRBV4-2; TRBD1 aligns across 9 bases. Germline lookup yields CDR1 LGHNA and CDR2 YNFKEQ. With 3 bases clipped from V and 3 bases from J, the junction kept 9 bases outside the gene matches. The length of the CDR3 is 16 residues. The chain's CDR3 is CASSHTWTGENYEQYF. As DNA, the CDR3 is TGTGCCAGCAGCCATACCTGGACAGGGGAGAACTACGAGCAGTACTTC.

The CDR3 DNA is TGTGCCAGCAGCCCCACAGGAGGATATGGCTACACCTTC. Its protein is CASSPTGGYGYTF. The V gene is TRBV5-4, the J gene TRBJ1-2; a possible D gene is TRBD1 (5 bases). V gave up 4 bases and J gave up 5 bases, with 12 bases separating them. The CDR3 covers 13 residues. From germline, CDR1 is SGHNT and CDR2 YYREEE (reference sequence).

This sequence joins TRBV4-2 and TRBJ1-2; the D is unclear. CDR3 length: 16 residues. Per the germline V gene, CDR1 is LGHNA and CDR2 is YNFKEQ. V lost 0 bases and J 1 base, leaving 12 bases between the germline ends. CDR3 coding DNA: TGTGCCAGCAGCCAAGATCTTGCAGGATTTAACTATGGCTACACCTTC. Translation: CASSQDLAGFNYGYTF.

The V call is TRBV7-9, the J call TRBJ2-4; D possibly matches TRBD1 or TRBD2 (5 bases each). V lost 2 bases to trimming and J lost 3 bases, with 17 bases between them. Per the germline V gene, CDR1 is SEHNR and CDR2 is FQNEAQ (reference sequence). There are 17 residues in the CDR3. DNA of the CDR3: TGTGCCAGCAGCTTACCAGGACACGGCCGGGGCAAAAACATTCAGTACTTC. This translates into CASSLPGHGRGKNIQYF.